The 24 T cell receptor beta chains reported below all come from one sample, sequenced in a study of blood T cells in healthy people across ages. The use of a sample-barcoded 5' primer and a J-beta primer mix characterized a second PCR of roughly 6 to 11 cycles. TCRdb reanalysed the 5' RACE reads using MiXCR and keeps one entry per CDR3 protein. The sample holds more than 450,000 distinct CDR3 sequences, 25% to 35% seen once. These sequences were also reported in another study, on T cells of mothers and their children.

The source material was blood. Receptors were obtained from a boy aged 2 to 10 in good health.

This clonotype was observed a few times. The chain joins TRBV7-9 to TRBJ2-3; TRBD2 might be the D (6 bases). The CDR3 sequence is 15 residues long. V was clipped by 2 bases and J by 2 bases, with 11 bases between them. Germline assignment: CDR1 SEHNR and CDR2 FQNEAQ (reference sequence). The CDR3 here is CASSLRPGDTDTQYF. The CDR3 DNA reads TGTGCCAGCAGCTTACGTCCGGGGGACACAGATACGCAGTATTTT.

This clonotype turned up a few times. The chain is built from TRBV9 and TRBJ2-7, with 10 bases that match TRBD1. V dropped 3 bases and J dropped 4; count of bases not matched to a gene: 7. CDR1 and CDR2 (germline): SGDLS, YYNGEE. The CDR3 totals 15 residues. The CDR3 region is CASSAGGTGEYEQYF. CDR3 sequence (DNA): TGTGCCAGCAGCGCAGGGGGGACAGGGGAGTACGAGCAGTACTTC. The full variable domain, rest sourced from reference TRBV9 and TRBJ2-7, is DSGVTQTPKHLITATGQRVTLRCSPRSGDLSVYWYQQSLDQGLQFLIQYYNGEERAKGNILERFSAQQFPDLHSELNLSSLELGDSALYFCASSAGGTGEYEQYFGPGTRLTVT.

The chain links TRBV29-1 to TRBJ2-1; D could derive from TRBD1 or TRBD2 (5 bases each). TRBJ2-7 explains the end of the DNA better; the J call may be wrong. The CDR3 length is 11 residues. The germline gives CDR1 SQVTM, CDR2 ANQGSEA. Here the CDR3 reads CSVEGRDEQYF. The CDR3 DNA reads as TGCAGCGTTGAGGGACGTGACGAGCAGTACTTC.

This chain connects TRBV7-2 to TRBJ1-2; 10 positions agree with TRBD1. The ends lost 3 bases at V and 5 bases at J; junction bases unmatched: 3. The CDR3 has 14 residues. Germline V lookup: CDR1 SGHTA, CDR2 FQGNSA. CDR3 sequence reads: CASSFRQGAYGYTF. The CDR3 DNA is TGTGCCAGCAGCTTCCGACAGGGGGCTTATGGCTACACCTTC.

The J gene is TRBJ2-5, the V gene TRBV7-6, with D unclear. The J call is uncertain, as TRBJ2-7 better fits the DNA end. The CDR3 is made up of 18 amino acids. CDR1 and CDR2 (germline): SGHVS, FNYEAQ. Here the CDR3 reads CASSLVAPTRLPFYEQYF. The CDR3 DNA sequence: TGTGCCAGCAGCTTAGTGGCTCCCACCCGGTTACCTTTTTACGAGCAGTACTTC.

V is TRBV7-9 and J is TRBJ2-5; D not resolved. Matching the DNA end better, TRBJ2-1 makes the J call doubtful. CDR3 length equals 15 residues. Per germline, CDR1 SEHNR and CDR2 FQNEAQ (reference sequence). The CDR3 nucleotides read TGTGCCAGCAGCTTAGTACCCTCGGTGGTCAATGAGCAGTTCTTC. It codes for CASSLVPSVVNEQFF.

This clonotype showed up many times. The CDR3 coding sequence is TGTGCCAGCAGTTTTGTCGAGGAGGGCACTGAAGCTTTCTTT. It specifies CASSFVEEGTEAFF. V and J are TRBV12-3 or TRBV12-4 and TRBJ1-1; D gene ambiguous. The V end lost 3 bases, the J end lost 4 bases, and 12 bases lay between the germline ends. The CDR3 is 14 residues long.

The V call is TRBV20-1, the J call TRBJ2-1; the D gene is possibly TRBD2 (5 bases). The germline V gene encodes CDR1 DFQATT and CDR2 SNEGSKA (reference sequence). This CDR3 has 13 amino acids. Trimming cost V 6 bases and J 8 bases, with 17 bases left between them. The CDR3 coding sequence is TGCAGTGCCAGACCGGGATGGGCATATGAGCAGTTCTTC. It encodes CSARPGWAYEQFF.

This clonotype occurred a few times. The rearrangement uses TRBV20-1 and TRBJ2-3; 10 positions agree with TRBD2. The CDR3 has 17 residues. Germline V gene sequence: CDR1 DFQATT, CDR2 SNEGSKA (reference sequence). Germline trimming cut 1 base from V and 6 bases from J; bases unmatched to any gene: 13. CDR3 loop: CSARGPTSGARVDTQYF. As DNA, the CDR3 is TGCAGTGCTAGAGGCCCCACTAGCGGGGCCCGTGTGGATACGCAGTATTTT.

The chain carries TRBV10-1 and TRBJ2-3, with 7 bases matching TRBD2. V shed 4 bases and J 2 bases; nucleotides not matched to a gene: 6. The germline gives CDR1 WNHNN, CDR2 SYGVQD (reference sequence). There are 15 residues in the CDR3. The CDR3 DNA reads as TGCGCCAGCAGTGCGCGGCGGGGGAACACAGATACGCAGTATTTT. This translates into CASSARRGNTDTQYF.

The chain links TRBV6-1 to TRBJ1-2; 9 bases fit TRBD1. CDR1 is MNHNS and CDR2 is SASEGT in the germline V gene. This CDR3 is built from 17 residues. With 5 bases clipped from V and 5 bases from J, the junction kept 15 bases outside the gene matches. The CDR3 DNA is TGTGCCAGCAGTAAAAACAAGGAGGGACAGGGAGGGTATGGCTACACCTTC. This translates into CASSKNKEGQGGYGYTF.

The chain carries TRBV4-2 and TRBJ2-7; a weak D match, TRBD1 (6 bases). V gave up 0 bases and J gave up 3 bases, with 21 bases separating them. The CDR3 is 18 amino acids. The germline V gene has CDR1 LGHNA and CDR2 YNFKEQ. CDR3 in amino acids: CASSQDSTGSKGSYEQYF. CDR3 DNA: TGTGCCAGCAGCCAAGACTCAACAGGGTCTAAAGGGAGCTACGAGCAGTACTTC.

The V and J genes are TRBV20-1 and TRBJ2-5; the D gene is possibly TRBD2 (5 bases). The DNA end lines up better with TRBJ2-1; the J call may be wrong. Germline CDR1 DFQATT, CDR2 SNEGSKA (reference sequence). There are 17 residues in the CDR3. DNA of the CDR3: TGCAGTGCCACCGCTGGGTGGGAGCGGAGTAGCTACAATGAGCAGTTCTTC. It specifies CSATAGWERSSYNEQFF.

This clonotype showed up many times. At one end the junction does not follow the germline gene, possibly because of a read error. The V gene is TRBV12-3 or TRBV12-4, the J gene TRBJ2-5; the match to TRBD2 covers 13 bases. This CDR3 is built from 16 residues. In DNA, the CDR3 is TGCGCCAGCAGTCTAGGACTAGCGGGAGAGCAAGAGACCCAGTACTTC. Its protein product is CASSLGLAGEQETQYF.

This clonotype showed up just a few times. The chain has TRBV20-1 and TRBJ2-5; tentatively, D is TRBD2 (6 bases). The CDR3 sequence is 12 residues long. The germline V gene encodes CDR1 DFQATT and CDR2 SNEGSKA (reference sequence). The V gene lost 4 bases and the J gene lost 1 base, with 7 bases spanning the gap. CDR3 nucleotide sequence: TGCAGTGCTACGGGACTCCAAGAGACCCAGTACTTC. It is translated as CSATGLQETQYF.

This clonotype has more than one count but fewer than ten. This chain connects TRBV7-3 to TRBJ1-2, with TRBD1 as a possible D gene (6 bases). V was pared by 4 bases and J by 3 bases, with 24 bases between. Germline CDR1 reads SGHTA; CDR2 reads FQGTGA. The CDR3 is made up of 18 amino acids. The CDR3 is CASSSPHRGGQGDYGYTF. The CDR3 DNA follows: TGTGCCAGCAGCTCCCCGCATCGGGGGGGGCAAGGGGACTATGGCTACACCTTC.

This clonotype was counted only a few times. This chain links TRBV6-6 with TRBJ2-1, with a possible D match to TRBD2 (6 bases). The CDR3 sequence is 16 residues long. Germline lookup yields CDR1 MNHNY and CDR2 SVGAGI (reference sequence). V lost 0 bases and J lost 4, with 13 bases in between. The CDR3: CASSYSGGDRYNEQFF. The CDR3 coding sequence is TGTGCCAGCAGTTACTCGGGGGGAGACAGATACAATGAGCAGTTCTTC.

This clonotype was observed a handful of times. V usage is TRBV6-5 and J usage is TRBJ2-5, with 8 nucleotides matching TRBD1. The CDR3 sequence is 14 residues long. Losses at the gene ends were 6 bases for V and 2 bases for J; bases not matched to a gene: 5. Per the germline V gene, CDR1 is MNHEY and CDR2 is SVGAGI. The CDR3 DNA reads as TGTGCCAGCAGACGGACAGGGTATCAAGAGACCCAGTACTTC. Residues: CASRRTGYQETQYF.

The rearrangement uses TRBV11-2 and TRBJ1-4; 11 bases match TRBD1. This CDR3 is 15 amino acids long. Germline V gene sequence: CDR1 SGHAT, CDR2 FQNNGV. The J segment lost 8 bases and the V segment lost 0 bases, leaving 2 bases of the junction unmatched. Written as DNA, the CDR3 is TGTGCCAGCAGCTTAGAGGGGACAGGGGGAGAAAAACTGTTTTTT. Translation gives CASSLEGTGGEKLFF.

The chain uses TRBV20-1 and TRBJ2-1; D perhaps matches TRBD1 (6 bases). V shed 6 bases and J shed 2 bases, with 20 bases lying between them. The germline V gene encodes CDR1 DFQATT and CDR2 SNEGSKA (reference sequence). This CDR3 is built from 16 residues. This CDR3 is CSAPPLRGGPYNEQFF. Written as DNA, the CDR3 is TGCAGTGCCCCCCCTCTCAGGGGTGGGCCCTACAATGAGCAGTTCTTC.

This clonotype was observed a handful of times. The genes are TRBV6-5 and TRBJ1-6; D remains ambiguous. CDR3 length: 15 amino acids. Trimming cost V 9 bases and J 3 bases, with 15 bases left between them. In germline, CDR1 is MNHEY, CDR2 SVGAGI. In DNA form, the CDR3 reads TGTGCCAGTCAACTGGGGTCGGACTATAATTCACCCCTCCACTTT. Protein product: CASQLGSDYNSPLHF.

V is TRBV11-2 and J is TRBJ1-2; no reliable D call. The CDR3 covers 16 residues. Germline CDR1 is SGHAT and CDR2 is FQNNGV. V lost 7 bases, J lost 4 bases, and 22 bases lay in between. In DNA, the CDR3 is TGTGCCAGCACTCATAGGCCCCCAGGTGCCCTCTATGGCTACACCTTC. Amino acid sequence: CASTHRPPGALYGYTF.

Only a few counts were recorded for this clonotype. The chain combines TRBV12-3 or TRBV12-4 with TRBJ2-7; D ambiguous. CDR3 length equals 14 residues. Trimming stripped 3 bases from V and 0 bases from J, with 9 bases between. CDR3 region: CASSLVGDSYEQYF. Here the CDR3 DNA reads TGTGCCAGCAGTTTGGTTGGGGACTCCTACGAGCAGTACTTC.

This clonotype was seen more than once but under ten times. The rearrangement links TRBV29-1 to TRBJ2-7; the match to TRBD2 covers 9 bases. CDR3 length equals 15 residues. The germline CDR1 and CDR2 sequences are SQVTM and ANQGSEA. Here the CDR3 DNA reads TGCAGGTGGGGGCTAGCGGGGACTTCCTCCTACGAGCAGTACTTC. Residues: CRWGLAGTSSYEQYF.